This T cell receptor beta chain emerged from a study of cytomegalovirus exposure and HLA in healthy donors. Study results and caveats: Accurate prediction of HLA-A and HLA-B alleles (for most subjects) was reportedly achieved from TCR beta sequences. A classifier reportedly called cytomegalovirus status with high sensitivity and specificity.

A word on this clone: Its antigen is not known.

Use of 60 Vbeta and 13 Jbeta primers characterized the PCR. Sequencing used immunoSEQ multiplex PCR; TCRdb keeps in-frame clones, though not all of them. Of 80,000 or so clones listed, 65% to 80% are singletons. This CDR3 has 16 residues. Trimming took 3 bases from V and 7 from J, leaving 21 bases between them. Germline CDR1 reads MNHEY; CDR2 reads SVGAGI. The TCR originated in a male donor in good health and CMV-seropositive. Source material: PBMCs. The rearrangement links TRBV6-5 to TRBJ1-2; possibly TRBD1 for D (5 bases). The CDR3 here is CASSYDSWGTTAGYTF. CDR3 sequence (DNA): TGTGCCAGCAGTTATGACAGCTGGGGAACGACAGCTGGCTACACCTTC.